This TCR beta chain was documented in a study of response to subunit inactivated influenza vaccine. Points from the study as a whole: Every seasonal influenza vaccination brings in few new T cells, the authors suggested.

With respect to this clonotype: Its antigen is not identified.

Each CDR3 protein is one row after TCRdb ran MiXCR on the RT-PCR reads. The repertoire holds over 450,000 distinct CDR3 sequences, approximately 12% seen once, with around 14% in the top ten. The CDR3 spans 17 residues. Looked up from germline, CDR1 is LGHNA and CDR2 is YNFKEQ. V lost 0 bases to trimming and J lost 0 bases; unmatched junction nucleotides: 7. The source material was PBMCs from blood, sampled roughly 47 days after vaccination. The clonotype was recovered from a man aged 50-60 years who received an inactivated influenza vaccine. The V and J genes are TRBV4-2 and TRBJ2-7; 8 positions agree with TRBD2. The CDR3 DNA sequence: TGTGCCAGCAGCCAAGACGGAGTAGCGGGGATCTCCTACGAGCAGTACTTC. Its protein product is CASSQDGVAGISYEQYF.